Each of the 3 T cell receptor beta chains below was sequenced from the same sample in a study of low-dose radiotherapy and immunotherapy resistance in tumors. TRAV- and TRBV-specific primers were used for first-strand cDNA, which covered alpha and beta chains. For amplifying TCRs, the PCR ran for about 22 cycles with Phusion, which was used together with a constant-region primer and the adapter on the V primers. TCRdb reanalysed the reads using MiXCR and keeps one entry per CDR3 protein. The sample shows around 83,000 distinct CDR3 sequences, around 18% of them seen only once. Time point meaning: before trial treatment. The sample here was PBMCs, taken before treatment. The origin of the receptors is a male donor with prostate cancer.

This clonotype was counted at least ten times. This chain connects TRBV19 to TRBJ1-6, with no clear D. The CDR3 runs to 16 residues. Deletions cut 4 bases from V and 5 bases from J, with 15 bases between. Per the germline V gene, CDR1 is LNHDA and CDR2 is SQIVND (reference sequence). DNA of the CDR3: TGTGCCAGTAGTACCCGTGGAGGGTCCAATAATTCACCCCTCCACTTT. It translates to CASSTRGGSNNSPLHF.

This clonotype was picked up many times. The CDR3 nucleotides are TGCGCCAGCAGCTTGGACGGGGGGCACGGTCAGCCCCAGCATTTT. Translation: CASSLDGGHGQPQHF. J is TRBJ1-5 and V is TRBV5-1, with a possible D match to TRBD1 (6 bases). The CDR3 covers 15 residues. The V gene lost 0 bases and the J gene lost 6 bases, with 13 bases spanning the gap. Germline assignment: CDR1 SGHRS and CDR2 YFSETQ.

The table lists this clonotype with many counts. The chain has TRBV4-2 and TRBJ1-6; no firm D call. The germline gives CDR1 LGHNA, CDR2 YNFKEQ. The CDR3 totals 15 residues. Trimming cost V 0 bases and J 7 bases, with 10 bases left between them. The CDR3 DNA reads TGTGCCAGCAGCCAAGATCGGACGTCCAATTCACCCCTCCACTTT. Translation gives CASSQDRTSNSPLHF.